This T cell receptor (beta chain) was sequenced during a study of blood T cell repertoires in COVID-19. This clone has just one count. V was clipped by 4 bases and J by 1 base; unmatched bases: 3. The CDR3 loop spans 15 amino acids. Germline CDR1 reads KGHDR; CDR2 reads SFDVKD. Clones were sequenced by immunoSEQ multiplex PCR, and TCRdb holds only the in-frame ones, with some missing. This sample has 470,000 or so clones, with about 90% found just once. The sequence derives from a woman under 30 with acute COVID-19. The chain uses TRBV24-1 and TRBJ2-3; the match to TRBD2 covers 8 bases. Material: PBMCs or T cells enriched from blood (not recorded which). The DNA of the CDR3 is TGTGCCACCAGTGAATATAGCGGGGGCACAGATACGCAGTATTTT. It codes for CATSEYSGGTDTQYF.